This T cell receptor beta chain stems from a study of blood T cell repertoires in COVID-19. The protocol was immunoSEQ multiplex PCR, while the TCRdb copy is restricted to in-frame clones and leaves out a portion. Here the sample spans roughly 250,000 clones, roughly 80% being singletons. The CDR3 has 16 residues. J was trimmed by 3 bases and V by 3 bases; bases with no gene match: 8. The germline CDR1 and CDR2 sequences are LNHDA and SQIVND (reference sequence). This TCR was recovered from a woman of 80 years or more with active or convalescent COVID-19. The sequencing sample was made of peripheral blood. V and J are TRBV19 and TRBJ2-3, with 8 bases aligning to TRBD2. The CDR3 loop is CASSMLQGGRTDTQYF. CDR3 DNA: TGTGCCAGTAGTATGCTTCAGGGCGGGAGGACAGATACGCAGTATTTT.